Shown below are 19 T cell receptor beta chains from a single sample sequenced in a study of blood T cell repertoires in COVID-19. Using immunoSEQ multiplex PCR, the repertoire was profiled, and TCRdb retains in-frame clones only, with some absent. Of 100,000 or so clones listed, about four fifths are singletons. The material sequenced was peripheral blood. The receptors here all came from a man aged 40-49 years with active or convalescent COVID-19.

The V call is TRBV19, the J call TRBJ1-5; the D gene is possibly TRBD1 (6 bases). There are 15 residues in the CDR3. Between the trimmed V and J ends, which lost 5 bases and 6 bases, there was a span of 17 bases. Germline CDR1 is LNHDA and CDR2 is SQIVND (reference sequence). The DNA of the CDR3 is TGTGCCAGTAGTGCTATGACAGGAGCACGTCAGCCCCAGCATTTT. Protein product: CASSAMTGARQPQHF.

The chain links TRBV1 to TRBJ1-5; the table's TRBD1 call for D was not verified on the DNA. TRBV1 is labeled a pseudogene. This CDR3 region has 13 residues. The CDR3 nucleotides read TGCACCAGCAGGGCAGGGGCCAATCAGCCCCAGCATTTT. It translates to CTSRAGANQPQHF.

The chain uses TRBV11-2 and TRBJ1-5, with TRBD1 as a possible D gene (5 bases). This CDR3 contains 13 residues. Germline CDR1 and CDR2: SGHAT and FQNNGV. With 1 base removed from V and 6 bases from J, the gap between germline ends came to 7 bases. DNA of the CDR3: TGTGCCAGCAGCTTAGCCGGGGGTCAGCCCCAGCATTTT. Its translation: CASSLAGGQPQHF.

The chain couples TRBV18 to TRBJ1-5; a weak D match, TRBD1 (6 bases). CDR1 KGHSH and CDR2 LQKENI come from the germline V gene. Trimming cost V 5 bases and J 4 bases, with 9 bases left between them. The CDR3 covers 13 residues. The CDR3 coding sequence is TGTGCCAGCTCAGAGGACAGAAATCAGCCCCAGCATTTT. It yields the protein CASSEDRNQPQHF.

V and J are TRBV4-2 and TRBJ2-7; TRBD2 matches 10 bases. V lost 3 bases to trimming and J lost 3 bases; unmatched junction nucleotides: 5. The CDR3 runs to 15 residues. Germline loops: CDR1 LGHNA, CDR2 YNFKEQ. CDR3 coding DNA: TGTGCCAGCAGCCACGGGACTAGCGCAGACTACGAGCAGTACTTC. Residues: CASSHGTSADYEQYF.

The J gene is TRBJ1-4, the V gene TRBV7-2; 8 bases are a match to TRBD1. CDR1 is SGHTA and CDR2 is FQGNSA in the germline V gene. The CDR3 runs 14 residues. With 4 bases clipped from V and 6 bases from J, the junction kept 4 bases outside the gene matches. The CDR3 sequence: CASSSGQGHEKLFF. CDR3 DNA: TGTGCCAGCAGCTCCGGACAGGGCCATGAAAAACTGTTTTTT.

V usage is TRBV5-4 and J usage is TRBJ1-3, with D possibly being TRBD1 (5 bases). CDR3 length equals 15 residues. The germline V and J ends were trimmed by 4 bases and 2 bases, with 13 bases remaining between them. CDR1 and CDR2 from the germline V gene are SGHNT and YYREEE (reference sequence). The CDR3 loop is CASSTREVTGNTIYF. The CDR3 DNA reads TGTGCCAGCAGCACCAGGGAGGTCACTGGAAACACCATATATTTT.

The rearrangement links TRBV7-3 to TRBJ1-1; no definite D call. Germline V gene data show CDR1 as SGHTA and CDR2 as FQGTGA. Trimming left V 4 bases short and J 1 base short, with 7 bases between. The CDR3 runs to 13 residues. The CDR3 coding sequence is TGTGCCAGCAGCTCCAGTCGGAACACTGAAGCTTTCTTT. It translates to CASSSSRNTEAFF.

V usage is TRBV12-3 or TRBV12-4 and J usage is TRBJ2-3; D remains unclear. CDR3 length equals 10 residues. Trimming left V 6 bases short and J 7 bases short, with 5 bases between. CDR3 sequence (DNA): TGTGCCAGCAGCCGTAATACGCAGTATTTT. This gives the protein CASSRNTQYF.

The CDR3: CASSQDLSSMGYTF. The CDR3 DNA follows: TGTGCCAGCAGCCAAGATTTAAGTAGTATGGGCTACACCTTC. This chain connects TRBV14 to TRBJ1-2; D is ambiguous. The CDR3 has 14 residues. Germline V gives CDR1 SGHDN, CDR2 FVKESK. The V gene lost 0 bases and the J gene lost 8 bases, with 13 bases spanning the gap. Using reference TRBV14 and TRBJ1-2 for the parts outside the CDR3, the full variable domain is EAGVTQFPSHSVIEKGQTVTLRCDPISGHDNLYWYRRVMGKEIKFLLHFVKESKQDESGMPNNRFLAERTGGTYSTLKVQPAELEDSGVYFCASSQDLSSMGYTFGSGTRLTVV.

The chain uses TRBV5-1 and TRBJ1-1; D is undetermined. Trimming took off 5 bases at V and 0 bases at J, with 14 bases between the two ends. The CDR3 totals 15 residues. Germline V CDR1 and CDR2: SGHRS, YFSETQ. The DNA of the CDR3 is TGCGCCAGCAGAAAAGTAATGGGCATGAACACTGAAGCTTTCTTT. Amino acid sequence: CASRKVMGMNTEAFF.

J is TRBJ2-7 and V is TRBV10-3; TRBD2 matches 7 bases. There are 16 residues in the CDR3. V trimming: 7 bases; J trimming: 0 bases; junction bases outside the gene matches: 12. The germline CDR1 and CDR2 sequences are ENHRY and SYGVKD. The CDR3 DNA reads as TGTGCCATCAAGGGAGGGGCGGGGACGGTCTCCTACGAGCAGTACTTC. This codes for CAIKGGAGTVSYEQYF.

The chain links TRBV6-5 to TRBJ1-1, with 7 bases matching TRBD1. The V gene end was trimmed by 10 bases and the J gene end by 6 bases; junction bases not matched to a gene: 11. Germline CDR1 reads MNHEY; CDR2 reads SVGAGI. The CDR3 is 13 residues long. Here the CDR3 DNA reads TGTGCCACCGGGACTAGACAGGGCTCTGAAGCTTTCTTT. The encoded protein is CATGTRQGSEAFF.

The V and J genes are TRBV5-1 and TRBJ2-3, with 8 bases fitting TRBD2. Per germline, CDR1 SGHRS and CDR2 YFSETQ. J gave up 6 bases and V 4 bases, and 13 bases lay outside the gene matches. The CDR3 length is 16 residues. DNA for the CDR3: TGCGCCAGCAGCCCAACGGTTACGGGGGGGGTTGATACGCAGTATTTT. It specifies CASSPTVTGGVDTQYF.

This clone was counted at least ten times. The chain carries TRBV13 and TRBJ2-7, with D tentatively TRBD1 (6 bases). Trimming took off 4 bases at V and 5 bases at J, with 9 bases between the two ends. The CDR3 has 12 amino acids. Germline CDR1 PRHDT, CDR2 FYEKMQ (reference sequence). CDR3: CASSSGHHEQYF. The CDR3 bases are TGTGCCAGCAGCTCGGGACACCACGAGCAGTACTTC. Looking up the rest from reference TRBV13 and TRBJ2-7 gives the full variable domain: AAGVIQSPRHLIKEKRETATLKCYPIPRHDTVYWYQQGPGQDPQFLISFYEKMQSDKGSIPDRFSAQQFSDYHSELNMSSLELGDSALYFCASSSGHHEQYFGPGTRLTVT.

This clone was seen just once. The chain recombines TRBV15 with TRBJ1-3; perhaps TRBD1 as D (5 bases). Trimming shortened V by 0 bases and J by 3 bases, and 9 bases separated the two germline ends. CDR1 LNHNV and CDR2 YYDKDF come from the germline V gene (reference sequence). This CDR3 has 15 residues. This CDR3 is CATSRETGGGNTIYF. In nucleotides, the CDR3 is TGTGCCACCAGCAGAGAAACCGGGGGTGGAAACACCATATATTTT.

The V gene is TRBV7-9, the J gene TRBJ2-3; D remains unclear. The germline V gene encodes CDR1 SEHNR and CDR2 FQNEAQ (reference sequence). This CDR3 is built from 11 residues. V was trimmed by 5 bases and J by 5 bases, leaving 5 bases between them. In DNA form, the CDR3 reads TGTGCCAGCAGCCCCCAAGATACGCAGTATTTT. Translating it yields CASSPQDTQYF.

The rearrangement uses TRBV7-2 and TRBJ2-5; TRBD2 matches 8 bases. The germline gives CDR1 SGHTA, CDR2 FQGNSA. V was pared by 5 bases and J by 4 bases, with 9 bases of the junction left unmatched. CDR3 length: 15 amino acids. For the CDR3, the DNA is TGTGCCAGCAGCCCCCCGGGGGGGCGGGGAGAGACCCAGTACTTC. Translation: CASSPPGGRGETQYF.

The chain has TRBV4-3 and TRBJ1-5; no clear D gene. Germline V gives CDR1 LGHNA, CDR2 YSLEER. With 4 bases removed from V and 0 bases from J, the gap between germline ends came to 13 bases. This CDR3 spans 16 amino acids. The CDR3 DNA follows: TGCGCCAGCAGCCGAGACTTTACGGTTAGCAATCAGCCCCAGCATTTT. Amino acid sequence: CASSRDFTVSNQPQHF.